Given below is one T cell receptor beta chain in context. Its antigen has not been determined. No base-level quality is on record; no much larger clone is a single base apart. These data come from a study of beta chain features in type 1 diabetes (dated by TCRdb to 2016 to 2018). General notes on the study: No differences in mean age, gender distribution, total cell number or subset yield were found between patients and healthy donors. A total of some 100,000,000 sorted cells were examined across all samples, and a strong correlation was observed between cell number per subset and RNA yield. In the study, recently diagnosed type 1 diabetes patients and matched healthy donors were compared on the TCRB repertoires of their sorted circulating CD4+ T cell subsets. Whereas all 30 or so donors provided naive and central memory subsets, regulatory and stem cell-like memory subsets were isolated from just 8 patients and about 8 healthy donors. Broader findings and caveats from the paper: PCR may preferentially amplify shorter templates, but because patient and control samples were amplified and corrected together, any resulting skew would affect both groups equally. Because cDNA rather than genomic DNA was sequenced, highly expressing activated cells could have been over-represented, although no difference in activation and CD3 levels was found between groups. Because small numbers of individuals were included in the HLA sub-analyses, any influence of HLA type on TCRB rearrangement was left unresolved. Naive, central memory and regulatory TCRB repertoires appeared to be more similar among patients than among healthy donors. Patients with type 1 diabetes made fewer insertions and deleted more nucleotides at VDJ recombination sites, implying thymic rearrangement abnormalities. A moderate but significant shortening of TCRB CDR3 length was observed in type 1 diabetes patients in all four CD4+ subsets.

The entire amount of isolated RNA was reverse transcribed using the High Capacity cDNA Reverse Transcription Kit, so the sequenced TCRB transcripts were expressed ones. Deep immunoSEQ sequencing was applied to naive, central memory and regulatory T cell samples, giving an average of about 3.6 million total reads per sample. Sorted cells were lysed in RLT buffer and RNA was extracted with DNase-treated RNeasy Micro or Mini kits, depending on cell number. Each cell subset was processed on its own to prevent cross-contamination, while patient and healthy donor samples were processed together. The immunoSEQ multiplex PCR was used to amplify TCRB sequences from cDNA, generating 87-bp fragments that spanned the CDR3 region. The amplicons were sequenced using the Illumina HiSeq platform. From the authors' description of their analysis: Synthetic template baselines were used to correct PCR bias computationally, reads within Hamming distance 2 were collapsed, and singletons that could not be merged were discarded. Reads were aligned against IMGT to assign V, D and J genes, CDR3 length and insertions or deletions at six rearrangement sites. Within each subset, clonotype counts were normalized to sorted cell number, after which true diversity and Gini coefficients were computed with the tcR R package. The overlap coefficient, calculated on TCRB nucleotide sequences, was used to quantify repertoire sharing. Imported from immuneACCESS, the table was reduced by TCRdb to in-frame sequences with V and J called. These copies leave out some clones; in studies compared against another copy, an unresolved V gene accounts for under half, and the cause of the remainder is not known. V, J and clone size are taken as reported in that table, and D and trimming were inferred from the DNA itself. The table for this sample lists approximately 150,000 clones; roughly 10% of them were counted only once. 0.75% of the sample lies in the top ten.

Deletion took 0 bases off V and 2 bases off J, with a span of 11 bases between the germline ends. The CDR3 goes from the cysteine to the phenylalanine over 15 residues. The CDR3 DNA has 45 bases and is translated from base 1. Per the germline V gene (reference sequence), SGHNT is the CDR1 and YYREEE is the CDR2. A single peripheral blood draw of around 120 mL on average was collected from each donor into heparinised tubes. A BD FACSAria II and a panel including CD45RO, CCR7, CD25, CD127, CD95 and CD27 were used to sort naive, central memory, regulatory and stem cell-like memory CD4+ T cells. A purity above 95% was achieved for all sorted populations. PBMCs were separated immediately by Lymphoprep density gradient centrifugation and were stained directly, without being cultured. So that batch effects would be minimized, each experiment stained and sorted samples in pairs, pairing one healthy donor with one patient.

The TCR was taken from a man aged 25-45 years with type 1 diabetes. Here the chain combines TRBV5-4 and TRBJ2-5; TRBD1 is a possible D gene, resting on 6 matching bases. Specimen: central memory CD4+ T cells from blood. The nucleotide sequence reads as follows: TGTGCCAGCAGCTTGGCCTCAGGGGAGCAAGAGACCCAGTACTTC. It translates as CASSLASGEQETQYF.